These T cell receptor beta chains were read from a single sample in a study of CD8+CD57+ T cells in acquired aplastic anemia. A single record per CDR3 protein comes from TCRdb applying MiXCR to the reads. Among about 400,000 distinct CDR3 sequences, under 80% were seen once, and the ten largest hold approximately 3.8%. Sequenced: sorted CD4+, CD8+, or CD8+CD57+ T cells (not recorded which) from PBMCs. Receptor source: a human donor in good health, serving as a control. The conserved cysteine and the conserved F or W are not part of the CDR3 here. Fields, in order: V gene, CDR3 protein.

v_gene: TRBV11-3
CDR3aa: ASSPGFPDEQY

v_gene: TRBV15
CDR3aa: ATSRERRDNYGYT

v_gene: TRBV5-4
CDR3aa: ASSWGLAGGRSYEQY

v_gene: TRBV5-1
CDR3aa: ASSLEQATNTGELF

v_gene: TRBV14
CDR3aa: ASSQALQGSESPLH

v_gene: TRBV20-1
CDR3aa: SARAGGKRNQPQH

v_gene: TRBV5-1
CDR3aa: ASSLPGQMDSLLH

v_gene: TRBV10-1
CDR3aa: ASSEWDRAPTYEQY

v_gene: TRBV10-3
CDR3aa: AISGTAGQPQH

v_gene: TRBV9
CDR3aa: ASSGHNSPLH

v_gene: TRBV3-1
CDR3aa: ASGQAAYGYT

v_gene: TRBV12-3/TRBV12-4
CDR3aa: ASRSLAGAWNEQF

v_gene: TRBV7-9
CDR3aa: ASSLARASLRQY

v_gene: TRBV6-6
CDR3aa: ASRNGQGYNEQF

v_gene: TRBV10-3
CDR3aa: AISRPRTRAF

v_gene: TRBV20-1
CDR3aa: SASPYDTKYGYT

v_gene: TRBV20-1
CDR3aa: SANSRTSGGGTDTQY

v_gene: TRBV9
CDR3aa: ASSSRTSGGHQY

v_gene: TRBV19
CDR3aa: ASSIGEGGTDKQY

v_gene: TRBV5-5
CDR3aa: ASSLLGLDQPQH

v_gene: TRBV7-6
CDR3aa: ASSGGAEATQY

v_gene: TRBV15
CDR3aa: ATTHGLAGADTQY

v_gene: TRBV9
CDR3aa: ASSEGGQGFSQY

v_gene: TRBV20-1
CDR3aa: SARPGLGYT

v_gene: TRBV29-1
CDR3aa: SVSSVEVATEAF

v_gene: TRBV6-5
CDR3aa: ASRPTFERYEQY

v_gene: TRBV6-2/TRBV6-3
CDR3aa: ASSYQQGAREKLF

v_gene: TRBV5-1
CDR3aa: ASSSTTDNTEAF

v_gene: TRBV7-2
CDR3aa: ASSGQGGQDQVLY